One and the same sample provided the 25 T cell receptor beta chains below, sequenced in a study of cytomegalovirus exposure and HLA in healthy donors. Researchers ran the PCR with 60 Vbeta and 13 Jbeta primers. TCRdb keeps only in-frame clones here, not all; method: immunoSEQ multiplex PCR. Among about 160,000 clones listed, 65% to 70% were seen once. The sample consisted of PBMCs. The receptors were gathered from a woman aged 18-29 years in good health and CMV-seropositive.

This clone was detected a few times. The gene calls are TRBV7-2 and TRBJ1-2; 8 positions match TRBD1. The length of the CDR3 is 15 residues. V lost 5 bases to trimming and J lost 5 bases; unmatched junction nucleotides: 10. Germline values: CDR1 SGHTA, CDR2 FQGNSA. CDR3 in amino acids: CASSRAPGQEYGYTF. DNA for the CDR3: TGTGCCAGCAGCCGAGCCCCGGGACAGGAGTATGGCTACACCTTC.

The chain employs TRBV9 and TRBJ1-5; D possibly corresponds to TRBD1 (5 bases). CDR1 and CDR2 from the germline V gene are SGDLS and YYNGEE. V was pared by 0 bases and J by 0 bases, with 13 bases between. The CDR3 length is 17 residues. CDR3 protein: CASSVDDGTYSNQPQHF. The CDR3 DNA follows: TGTGCCAGCAGCGTAGATGATGGGACTTATAGCAATCAGCCCCAGCATTTT.

The chain is built from TRBV28 and TRBJ2-2, with TRBD2 identical over 8 bases. The CDR3 runs 13 residues. Germline V gene sequence: CDR1 MDHEN, CDR2 SYDVKM. The ends lost 11 bases at V and 2 bases at J; junction bases unmatched: 4. CDR3 region: CACLAGNTGELFF. Here the CDR3 DNA reads TGTGCCTGCCTAGCGGGTAACACCGGGGAGCTGTTTTTT.

V is TRBV9 and J is TRBJ2-1; D perhaps matches TRBD2 (7 bases). Germline CDR1 is SGDLS and CDR2 is YYNGEE. The CDR3 spans 15 residues. V lost 2 bases and J 3 bases, leaving 12 bases between the germline ends. CDR3 nucleotide sequence: TGTGCCAGCAGCGTTATGGGGGGGCTCTACAATGAGCAGTTCTTC. It codes for CASSVMGGLYNEQFF.

Concerning this clone itself: This CDR3 is also generated by other DNA sequences in the sample. The chain has TRBV5-1 and TRBJ1-1; TRBD1 might be the D (6 bases). From germline, CDR1 is SGHRS and CDR2 YFSETQ. There are 15 residues in the CDR3. Between the trimmed V and J ends, which lost 0 bases and 2 bases, there was a span of 11 bases. CDR3 amino acids: CASSLVSGANTEAFF. The DNA for the CDR3 is TGCGCCAGCAGCTTGGTGTCAGGGGCCAACACTGAAGCTTTCTTT.

There are a few counts of this clone. The chain has TRBV11-1 and TRBJ1-1; the D gene is possibly TRBD1 (6 bases). Germline assignment: CDR1 SGHAT and CDR2 FQDESV (reference sequence). The CDR3 has 12 amino acids. The V and J ends lost 5 bases and 10 bases respectively, with 14 bases between them. The CDR3 sequence: CASSPQGSRAFF. The CDR3 nucleotides are TGTGCCAGCAGCCCCCAGGGGTCGCGAGCTTTCTTT.

V usage is TRBV5-6 and J usage is TRBJ2-3; possible D gene TRBD1, 5 bases. The CDR3 loop spans 14 amino acids. The V end was cut by 7 bases, the J end by 3 bases, with 15 bases between. The germline V gene encodes CDR1 SGHDT and CDR2 YYEEEE. The CDR3 bases are TGTGCCAGCTACGGCACAGGCGCAACAGATACGCAGTATTTT. Translated, it gives CASYGTGATDTQYF.

This clone has a count of ten or more. The V and J genes are TRBV28 and TRBJ1-1; D may be TRBD1 (6 bases). CDR3 size: 11 residues. Looked up from germline, CDR1 is MDHEN and CDR2 is SYDVKM. Trimming took 5 bases from V and 6 from J, leaving 7 bases between them. Here the CDR3 reads CASSRTAEAFF. CDR3 DNA sequence: TGTGCCAGCAGTAGGACAGCTGAAGCTTTCTTT.

The rearrangement joins TRBV4-2 to TRBJ2-1; 11 positions agree with TRBD1. Trimming took 1 base from V and 5 from J; bases not matched to a gene: 7. Germline V gene lookup returns CDR1 LGHNA and CDR2 YNFKEQ. The CDR3 is made up of 17 amino acids. The CDR3 DNA reads TGTGCCAGCAGCCAAGTTTTTAGGGACAGGGGGAACAATGAGCAGTTCTTC. It codes for CASSQVFRDRGNNEQFF.

V and J are TRBV18 and TRBJ2-1; possibly TRBD2 for D (6 bases). Looked up from germline, CDR1 is KGHSH and CDR2 is LQKENI. The CDR3 is 19 residues long. The germline V and J ends were trimmed by 2 bases and 8 bases, with 28 bases remaining between them. The CDR3 DNA sequence: TGTGCCAGCTCACCATCCTTGGGTCGCGCGGCGGGGTTTCGAGATGAGCAGTTCTTC. This sequence encodes CASSPSLGRAAGFRDEQFF.

This clone was observed a few times. V and J are TRBV4-1 and TRBJ2-3; 8 nucleotides agree with TRBD1. The CDR3 covers 16 residues. V shed 4 bases and J 2 bases; nucleotides not matched to a gene: 8. Germline values: CDR1 MGHRA, CDR2 YSYEKL. The CDR3 is CASSLGTGQFTDTQYF. CDR3 bases: TGCGCCAGCAGCCTGGGGACAGGCCAATTCACAGATACGCAGTATTTT.

The rearrangement joins TRBV7-3 to TRBJ1-2; no clear D gene. This CDR3 spans 14 amino acids. The V gene lost 0 bases and the J gene lost 2 bases, with 7 bases spanning the gap. Germline-derived CDR1 and CDR2 are SGHTA and FQGTGA. The DNA for the CDR3 is TGTGCCAGCAGCTTAACCGCGGGGAACTATGGCTACACCTTC. This gives the protein CASSLTAGNYGYTF.

The genes are TRBV5-1 and TRBJ2-3; 12 positions match TRBD2. CDR3 length equals 15 residues. The V segment lost 3 bases and the J segment 4 bases; nucleotides outside the gene matches: 3. Germline CDR1 and CDR2: SGHRS and YFSETQ. The CDR3 is CASSSTSGSSDTQYF. The CDR3 region has the DNA TGCGCCAGCAGCTCGACTAGCGGGAGTTCAGATACGCAGTATTTT.

The V gene is TRBV19, the J gene TRBJ2-7; 7 nucleotides align to TRBD1. The V segment lost 5 bases and the J segment 2 bases; nucleotides outside the gene matches: 6. This CDR3 comprises 14 residues. Germline V gene sequence: CDR1 LNHDA, CDR2 SQIVND (reference sequence). CDR3: CASSPGTATYEQYF. In DNA form, the CDR3 reads TGTGCCAGTAGTCCAGGGACAGCAACCTACGAGCAGTACTTC.

The rearrangement uses TRBV5-4 and TRBJ1-2, with D unclear. Trimming removed 0 bases from V and 0 bases from J, with 3 bases in between. Per germline, CDR1 SGHNT and CDR2 YYREEE (reference sequence). This CDR3 comprises 13 residues. The CDR3: CASSLAANYGYTF. DNA of the CDR3: TGTGCCAGCAGCTTGGCAGCTAACTATGGCTACACCTTC. The full variable domain, completed using reference TRBV5-4 and TRBJ1-2, is ETGVTQSPTHLIKTRGQQVTLRCSSQSGHNTVSWYQQALGQGPQFIFQYYREEENGRGNFPPRFSGLQFPNYSSELNVNALELDDSALYLCASSLAANYGYTFGSGTRLTVV.

This clone was observed once. The chain couples TRBV6-5 to TRBJ2-3; the D gene is possibly TRBD1 (6 bases). The ends were cut back, 3 bases at V and 6 bases at J, with 16 bases in the middle. In germline, CDR1 is MNHEY, CDR2 SVGAGI. The CDR3 consists of 15 residues. CDR3 bases: TGTGCCAGCAGTTATAAGCGTTACCAGGGGGATACGCAGTATTTT. Translating gives CASSYKRYQGDTQYF.

The sample holds a few counts of this clone. J is TRBJ1-4 and V is TRBV7-9; D possibly corresponds to TRBD1 (5 bases). CDR1 SEHNR and CDR2 FQNEAQ come from the germline V gene (reference sequence). The CDR3 is made up of 14 amino acids. V dropped 5 bases and J dropped 8 bases, with 15 bases sitting between them. CDR3 bases: TGTGCCAGCAGCCCCCACGGGACTGGGGAAAAACTGTTTTTT. As protein: CASSPHGTGEKLFF.

The chain links TRBV25-1 to TRBJ1-5, with 8 bases identical to TRBD1. The germline V gene encodes CDR1 MGHDK and CDR2 SYGVNS. There are 14 residues in the CDR3. With 4 bases clipped from V and 6 bases from J, the junction kept 5 bases outside the gene matches. For the CDR3, the DNA is TGTGCCAGCAGTGGAACAGGGGGGGGTCAGCCCCAGCATTTT. Encoded protein: CASSGTGGGQPQHF. Full variable domain (outside the CDR3, taken from reference TRBV25-1 and TRBJ1-5): EADIYQTPRYLVIGTGKKITLECSQTMGHDKMYWYQQDPGMELHLIHYSYGVNSTEKGDLSSESTVSRIRTEHFPLTLESARPSHTSQYLCASSGTGGGQPQHFGDGTRLSIL.

This rearrangement joins TRBV4-1 to TRBJ1-1, with D possibly matching TRBD1 (6 bases). The V gene's germline CDR1 is MGHRA and CDR2 YSYEKL. The CDR3 totals 15 residues. The ends were cut back, 1 base at V and 1 base at J, with 10 bases in the middle. CDR3 residues: CASSQGARGNTEAFF. The CDR3 nucleotides read TGCGCCAGCAGCCAAGGGGCCAGGGGGAACACTGAAGCTTTCTTT.

This chain joins TRBV6-6 and TRBJ2-2; the match to TRBD2 covers 7 bases. The V and J ends lost 2 bases and 4 bases, in that order; junction bases with no gene match: 4. The germline CDR1 and CDR2 sequences are MNHNY and SVGAGI (reference sequence). The CDR3 is 15 residues long. CDR3 bases: TGTGCCAGCAGTTACCGGACGGGGGGCACCGGGGAGCTGTTTTTT. It specifies CASSYRTGGTGELFF.

The DNA of the CDR3 is TGTGCCAGCAGCGTAGGGCCTCCCGGACAGCCACTTAGCACAGATACGCAGTATTTT. Its protein product is CASSVGPPGQPLSTDTQYF. The rearrangement uses TRBV9 and TRBJ2-3, with D maybe TRBD1 (6 bases). The CDR3 is made up of 19 amino acids. Trimming stripped 0 bases from V and 0 bases from J, with 20 bases between. Germline V gene sequence: CDR1 SGDLS, CDR2 YYNGEE.

CDR3 nucleotide sequence: TGTGCCAGCAGTTTCACTACCTACGAGACCCAGTACTTC. Residues: CASSFTTYETQYF. The rearrangement joins TRBV28 to TRBJ2-5; D not resolved. Looked up from germline, CDR1 is MDHEN and CDR2 is SYDVKM. CDR3 length: 13 residues. Trimming removed 3 bases at V and 5 bases at J, with 10 bases between.

The chain is built from TRBV28 and TRBJ1-2; tentative D call: TRBD1 (5 bases). The germline CDR1 and CDR2 sequences are MDHEN and SYDVKM. The V end was cut by 7 bases, the J end by 4 bases, with 16 bases between. CDR3 length equals 14 residues. The CDR3 DNA reads as TGTGCCAGCACAGGCCTAACGGGGGGCTATGGCTACACCTTC. Amino acid sequence: CASTGLTGGYGYTF.

The chain is built from TRBV30 and TRBJ1-6; a possible D gene is TRBD1 (5 bases). Trimming removed 0 bases from V and 10 bases from J, with 19 bases in between. The CDR3 is 16 amino acids. Per the germline V gene, CDR1 is GTSNPN and CDR2 is SVGIG (reference sequence). Here the CDR3 reads CAWSVDRLGRGSPLHF. CDR3 bases: TGTGCCTGGAGTGTAGACCGTCTAGGGCGGGGCTCACCCCTCCACTTT.

The CDR3 is CASSSSGEQYF. DNA of the CDR3: TGTGCCAGCAGCTCCTCAGGAGAGCAGTACTTC. This chain joins TRBV7-9 and TRBJ2-7, with unresolved D. The CDR3 has 11 residues. Germline loops: CDR1 SEHNR, CDR2 FQNEAQ (reference sequence). V gave up 4 bases and J gave up 7 bases, with 8 bases separating them.